The present T cell receptor beta chain was sequenced within a study of shared clonotypes between healthy human individuals. This CDR3 is 14 amino acids long. Germline-derived CDR1 and CDR2 are MGHDK and SYGVNS. Trimming cost V 6 bases and J 7 bases, with 13 bases left between them. Sequencing used immunoSEQ multiplex PCR; TCRdb keeps in-frame clones, though not all of them. Among about 980,000 clones listed, over 75% were seen once. General study results and limits: Rarefaction exposed incomplete sorted-subset sequencing despite large depth.

In the case of this clone: As yet, its antigen is unknown.

This chain connects TRBV25-1 to TRBJ1-6; possibly TRBD1 for D (6 bases). This TCR was recovered from a man aged 18 to 35 in good health. Material: memory CD4+ T cells sorted from blood. Subset specified: CD45RA-negative fraction. The CDR3 DNA reads as TGTGCCAGCAGAAGGGGGACGGTGAATTCACCCCTCCACTTT. This gives the protein CASRRGTVNSPLHF. The variable domain in full, completed from reference TRBV25-1 and TRBJ1-6, reads EADIYQTPRYLVIGTGKKITLECSQTMGHDKMYWYQQDPGMELHLIHYSYGVNSTEKGDLSSESTVSRIRTEHFPLTLESARPSHTSQYLCASRRGTVNSPLHFGNGTRLTVT.